This T cell receptor beta chain was recovered during a study of regulatory T cells in long-lasting Graves disease. Time point specified: newly diagnosed GD, antithyroid drugs for less than 3 months. With RNA extracted from PBMCs as input, the TCR library was made. Construction of TCR beta libraries relied on iRepertoire HTBI primers and on Arm-PCR targeting CDR3 regions. TCRdb re-derived calls from the multiplex PCR reads in MiXCR, one entry per CDR3 protein. The sample yields 200,000 to 250,000 distinct CDR3 sequences, around a fifth seen once. The study, taken as a whole, reports: Thyroid tissue went unstudied; only peripheral blood was examined.

The CDR3 has 20 amino acids. Trimming cost V 5 bases and J 0 bases; bases outside gene matches: 18. Germline values: CDR1 MNHEY, CDR2 SMNVEV (reference sequence). Worth noting for this clonotype: Its cognate antigen is unknown. A far larger clone lies a single base away; this is likely a read error.

In addition, the sample was reused for a study of T cells in Graves' hyperthyroidism and ophthalmopathy. That source adds: Clinical symptoms, serum thyroxine and TRAb, thyroid ultrasound and orbital computed tomography were used for the diagnoses. The HTBI primer set drove a first-round RT-PCR of the TCR CDR3.

The TCR sequence derives from a woman aged 25 to 39 with Graves disease. V gene TRBV27 combines with J gene TRBJ2-3; 9 positions agree with TRBD1. Material: peripheral blood mononuclear cells (PBMCs), obtained at new diagnosis, from a patient treated with antithyroid drugs. For the CDR3, the DNA is TGTGCCAGCAGTCCCCCGGTACAGGGGGCGAATCCGCTAAGCACAGATACGCAGTATTTT. Translation gives CASSPPVQGANPLSTDTQYF.